This is a list of T cell receptor beta chains from one sample in a study of T cells in Graves' hyperthyroidism and ophthalmopathy. Using its own MiXCR run on the multiplex PCR reads, TCRdb lists one record per CDR3 protein. The profile shows 750,000 to 900,000 distinct CDR3 sequences, around 38% of them singletons. The source material was blood. These TCRs come from a man younger than 35 with Graves' hyperthyroidism. Both conserved end residues are part of each CDR3. A D gene is named only where the DNA matches it firmly. Clone size appears in some rows only: once, few, many, or a class for an expanded clone.

NA	TRBV5-1	TRBJ1-5	NA	CASSSGVDSNQPQHF	TGCGCCAGCAGCTCGGGAGTCGATAGCAATCAGCCCCAGCATTTT
NA	TRBV14	TRBJ1-1	NA	CASRHLPGTEAFF	TGTGCCAGCAGGCACCTCCCCGGGACCGAAGCTTTCTTT
many	TRBV14	TRBJ2-7	TRBD2	CASTDGGAEQYF	TGTGCCAGCACCGACGGGGGGGCCGAGCAGTACTTC
NA	TRBV7-8	TRBJ2-2	TRBD1	CASSLEGRGRSGELFF	TGTGCCAGCAGCTTAGAAGGCAGGGGGCGTTCCGGGGAGCTGTTTTTT
many	TRBV10-2	TRBJ1-2	NA	CASSDGIGYGYTF	TGCGCCAGCAGTGACGGGATTGGCTATGGCTACACCTTC
many	TRBV6-5	TRBJ2-7	NA	CASSPPGRTYEQYF	TGTGCCAGCAGCCCGCCGGGACGGACCTACGAGCAGTACTTC
NA	TRBV6-6	TRBJ1-5	NA	CASSQMGNQPQHF	TGTGCCAGCAGCCAGATGGGCAATCAGCCCCAGCATTTT
few	TRBV7-3	TRBJ2-2	NA	CASSLSGQNTGELFF	TGTGCCAGCAGCTTAAGCGGACAGAACACCGGGGAGCTGTTTTTT
NA	TRBV4-2	TRBJ1-1	NA	CASSQPQDSTEAFF	TGTGCCAGCAGCCAACCACAGGACAGCACTGAAGCTTTCTTT
NA	TRBV7-2	TRBJ2-5	NA	CASSSYQAQETQYF	TGTGCCAGCAGCTCCTATCAGGCCCAAGAGACCCAGTACTTC
NA	TRBV7-3	TRBJ2-7	TRBD2	CASSSPWGGMNSYEQYF	TGTGCCAGCAGCTCCCCCTGGGGGGGAATGAATAGCTACGAGCAGTACTTC
many	TRBV20-1	TRBJ1-1	NA	CSAAPRPRTEAFF	TGCAGTGCCGCCCCACGCCCGAGGACTGAAGCTTTCTTT
many	TRBV7-9	TRBJ1-2	NA	CASSYQTERYGYTF	TGTGCCAGCAGCTATCAGACGGAAAGATATGGCTACACCTTC
NA	TRBV7-9	TRBJ2-7	TRBD2	CASSLLLAGVPEQYF	TGTGCCAGCAGCTTACTGCTAGCGGGGGTTCCCGAGCAGTACTTC
NA	TRBV7-9	TRBJ1-5	NA	CASSSQGVKTQHF	TGTGCCAGCAGTTCACAGGGAGTAAAGACCCAGCATTTT
many	TRBV15	TRBJ2-7	NA	CATSRVTGTSAYEQYF	TGTGCCACCAGCAGGGTTACCGGGACCTCAGCCTACGAGCAGTACTTC
few	TRBV9	TRBJ2-7	NA	CASSVGNGIGAEQYF	TGTGCCAGCAGCGTAGGTAACGGGATTGGCGCCGAGCAGTACTTC
NA	TRBV14	TRBJ1-1	NA	CASSQDLRTEAFF	TGTGCCAGCAGCCAAGATCTTCGGACTGAAGCTTTCTTT
NA	TRBV9	TRBJ1-6	NA	CASSSLGLENSPLHF	TGTGCCAGCAGCTCTCTGGGGCTAGAGAATTCACCCCTCCACTTT
NA	TRBV5-4	TRBJ2-6	NA	CASSFSFGANVLTF	TGTGCCAGCAGCTTCAGTTTTGGGGCCAACGTCCTGACTTTC
NA	TRBV24-1	TRBJ2-2	NA	CASAGNRNTGELFF	TGTGCCAGTGCGGGGAACCGGAACACCGGGGAGCTGTTTTTT
NA	TRBV10-3	TRBJ1-1	TRBD1	CAISEGQGWTEAFF	TGTGCCATCAGTGAGGGACAGGGGTGGACTGAAGCTTTCTTT
NA	TRBV7-9	TRBJ2-7	TRBD2	CASSLVGTNYEQYF	TGTGCCAGCAGCCTGGTCGGGACTAATTACGAGCAGTACTTC
few	TRBV5-6	TRBJ1-5	NA	CASSSSRVLQPQHF	TGTGCCAGCAGCTCCAGCAGGGTTTTACAGCCCCAGCATTTT
few	TRBV9	TRBJ2-7	NA	CASSVGPGTASSYEQYF	TGTGCCAGCAGCGTAGGACCCGGGACGGCGAGCTCCTACGAGCAGTACTTC
many	TRBV7-9	TRBJ1-2	NA	CASSLGTPYGYTF	TGTGCCAGCAGCCTCGGGACACCCTATGGCTACACCTTC
NA	TRBV7-2	TRBJ1-5	TRBD1	CASSSGAGDRQPQHF	TGTGCCAGCAGCTCAGGCGCCGGGGACAGGCAGCCCCAGCATTTT
many	TRBV10-3	TRBJ1-2	NA	CAISDRGGTYGYTF	TGTGCCATCAGTGACAGGGGAGGAACCTATGGCTACACCTTC
few	TRBV7-2	TRBJ1-4	NA	CASSHSTESATNEKLFF	TGTGCCAGCAGCCACTCGACGGAGTCCGCAACTAATGAAAAACTGTTTTTT
NA	TRBV2	TRBJ1-2	NA	CASREPGHGYTF	TGTGCCAGCAGGGAGCCGGGCCATGGCTACACCTTC
NA	TRBV15	TRBJ1-6	NA	CATSSTQGRNSPLHF	TGTGCCACCAGCAGCACCCAGGGGCGAAATTCACCCCTCCACTTT
few	TRBV5-1	TRBJ1-6	NA	CASSQGDRQQNSPLHF	TGCGCCAGCAGCCAAGGGGACCGACAGCAAAATTCACCCCTCCACTTT
NA	TRBV5-1	TRBJ2-7	NA	CASSLEGGQDEQYF	TGCGCCAGCAGCTTGGAGGGGGGGCAGGACGAGCAGTACTTC
many	TRBV7-9	TRBJ1-1	NA	CASSFRKNTEAFF	TGTGCCAGCAGCTTTCGGAAGAACACTGAAGCTTTCTTT
NA	TRBV6-1	TRBJ1-4	NA	CARRGGRPGRGEKLFF	TGTGCCAGGCGGGGAGGACGTCCCGGGCGTGGCGAAAAACTGTTTTTT